This T cell receptor beta chain is from a study of T cell changes during pregnancy in multiple sclerosis. The CDR3 extends over 14 amino acids. Trimming pared 0 bases from V and 5 bases from J, leaving 11 bases between. From germline, CDR1 is MNHNY and CDR2 SVGAGI (reference sequence). Sequenced by immunoSEQ multiplex PCR; TCRdb stores in-frame clones only, minus some. This table has 34,000 or so clones, under 90% appearing once. This clone is a singleton in its sample. The sequence was obtained from a female donor with multiple sclerosis, enrolled in a pregnancy study. The rearrangement uses TRBV6-6 and TRBJ2-7; D not certain. Source: CD8+ T cells from peripheral blood mononuclear cells, taken after pregnancy. CDR3 coding DNA: TGTGCCAGCAGTTACTCGCGCAGGCCCCACGAGCAGTACTTC. Protein sequence: CASSYSRRPHEQYF.